A selection of T cell receptor beta chains follows, all from one sample in a study of TIL therapy for anti-PD-1-resistant metastatic lung cancer. Clones were read by immunoSEQ multiplex PCR, and TCRdb kept only the in-frame ones, dropping some. The sample carries around 55,000 clones, roughly four fifths recorded once. Source: blood, taken at baseline. The source of these receptors is a person between 25 and 79 years old with non-small cell lung cancer. CDR3s include the opening cysteine and the closing phenylalanine or tryptophan. A D gene is named only where the DNA matches it firmly. Clone size, where shown, is once, few, many, or a class for clones that have expanded.

D: .; V: TRBV7-6; size: .; J: TRBJ2-2; CDR3: CASSFETVYTGELFF; DNA: TGTGCCAGCAGCTTTGAGACAGTCTACACCGGGGAGCTGTTTTTT
D: .; V: TRBV11-3; size: .; J: TRBJ2-1; CDR3: CASSLGRNEQFF; DNA: TGTGCCAGCAGCTTAGGAAGAAATGAGCAGTTCTTC
D: .; V: TRBV9; size: .; J: TRBJ2-7; CDR3: CADPYEQYF; DNA: TGTGCAGATCCCTACGAGCAGTACTTC
D: .; V: TRBV6-5; size: few; J: TRBJ1-6; CDR3: CASSYSGPDSPLHF; DNA: TGTGCCAGCAGTTACTCTGGTCCGGATTCACCCCTCCACTTT
D: .; V: TRBV4-3; size: .; J: TRBJ2-7; CDR3: CASSQDWGREQYF; DNA: TGCGCCAGCAGCCAAGATTGGGGTCGCGAGCAGTACTTC
D: TRBD1; V: TRBV15; size: .; J: TRBJ2-7; CDR3: CATSTGQVAYEQYF; DNA: TGTGCCACCAGCACTGGACAGGTTGCATACGAGCAGTACTTC
D: .; V: TRBV7-2; size: .; J: TRBJ1-3; CDR3: CASKDPGNTIYF; DNA: TGTGCCAGCAAGGATCCGGGTAACACCATATATTTT
D: .; V: TRBV4-3; size: .; J: TRBJ2-7; CDR3: CASSQVRGIPSYEQYF; DNA: TGCGCCAGCAGCCAAGTGAGAGGAATCCCCTCCTACGAGCAGTACTTC
D: .; V: TRBV19; size: .; J: TRBJ1-4; CDR3: CASSSEEKLFF; DNA: TGTGCCAGTAGTTCGGAAGAAAAACTGTTTTTT
D: .; V: TRBV7-2; size: .; J: TRBJ2-3; CDR3: CASSADPPAIAQYF; DNA: TGTGCCAGCAGCGCAGACCCCCCGGCTATCGCGCAGTATTTT
D: .; V: TRBV19; size: .; J: TRBJ1-1; CDR3: CASSWSQEGFF; DNA: TGTGCCAGTAGTTGGTCCCAGGAGGGTTTCTTT
D: .; V: TRBV3-1/TRBV3-2; size: .; J: TRBJ2-3; CDR3: CASSQRQGRDTQYF; DNA: TGTGCCAGCAGCCAACGGCAGGGTAGGGATACGCAGTATTTT
D: .; V: TRBV12-3/TRBV12-4; size: .; J: TRBJ1-6; CDR3: CASSLKGNSPLHF; DNA: TGTGCCAGCAGTTTAAAGGGTAATTCACCCCTCCACTTT
D: TRBD2; V: TRBV2; size: .; J: TRBJ2-5; CDR3: CASSGEASGRRRGLRETQYF; DNA: TGTGCCAGCAGTGGGGAGGCTAGCGGGAGGAGGAGGGGGCTCAGGGAGACCCAGTACTTC
D: TRBD1; V: TRBV13; size: .; J: TRBJ2-7; CDR3: CASSATGTGYNEQYF; DNA: TGTGCCAGCAGCGCTACCGGGACAGGTTATAACGAGCAGTACTTC
D: .; V: TRBV2; size: .; J: TRBJ2-1; CDR3: CASSGFVSSYNEQFF; DNA: TGTGCCAGCAGTGGTTTCGTGAGCTCCTACAATGAGCAGTTCTTC
D: .; V: TRBV12-3/TRBV12-4; size: .; J: TRBJ2-7; CDR3: CASSKNTYEQYF; DNA: TGTGCCAGCAGCAAGAACACATACGAGCAGTACTTC
D: .; V: TRBV28; size: .; J: TRBJ2-7; CDR3: CASRSLDELEEQYF; DNA: TGTGCCAGCAGATCTTTAGATGAACTTGAAGAGCAGTACTTC
D: TRBD1; V: TRBV7-6; size: .; J: TRBJ1-6; CDR3: CASSHTGTGGTNSPLHF; DNA: TGTGCCAGCAGCCATACCGGGACAGGGGGCACGAATTCACCCCTCCACTTT